Listed below are T cell receptor beta chains from one sample, sequenced in a study of T-cell reconstitution after alpha-beta-depleted transplantation in children. TCRdb passed the PCR reads through MiXCR, listing each CDR3 protein once. The sample has some 340,000 distinct CDR3 sequences, approximately 10% seen once; the top ten hold less than 2.5%. Specimen: PBMCs from the stem cell graft donor, collected from the stem cell graft. These TCRs come from a human donor who donated a stem cell graft to a child with acute lymphoblastic leukemia. Both conserved end residues are trimmed from each CDR3. A D gene is named only where the DNA matches it firmly.

D gene,J gene,V gene,CDR3 protein
NA,TRBJ2-7,TRBV18,ASSPGRTHDEQY
TRBD2,TRBJ2-1,TRBV15,ATSREGRALGEQF
TRBD1,TRBJ1-5,TRBV5-6,ASSPGTGHTLGRQPQH
NA,TRBJ2-1,TRBV20-1,SAREDNEQF
TRBD1,TRBJ2-1,TRBV12-3/TRBV12-4,ASSLPGGHEQF
NA,TRBJ2-7,TRBV9,ASSKSGTGIYEQY
TRBD1,TRBJ1-1,TRBV5-1,ASREGTGVTGTEAF
NA,TRBJ2-7,TRBV5-1,ASSDGPYYEQY
TRBD2,TRBJ2-7,TRBV5-1,ASSPGTSGSLTYEQY
NA,TRBJ2-3,TRBV6-2/TRBV6-3,ASSYSQGSSTDTQY
TRBD2,TRBJ2-2,TRBV19,ASTLGTRGTGELF
TRBD1,TRBJ2-7,TRBV7-6,ASSPDRGTYEQY
TRBD2,TRBJ2-1,TRBV6-2/TRBV6-3,ASITQSMGGPGGEQF
NA,TRBJ2-5,TRBV6-2/TRBV6-3,ASSYSVKGHTTEETQY
NA,TRBJ1-2,TRBV2,ASSADWGPTYGYT
TRBD2,TRBJ2-7,TRBV6-2/TRBV6-3,ASSLPSGNIHEQY
NA,TRBJ2-4,TRBV28,ASSPFPLRPGAKNIQY
TRBD1,TRBJ1-6,TRBV7-2,ASSLGQGLSPLH
NA,TRBJ1-5,TRBV7-9,ASSLEFRDPLH
NA,TRBJ1-5,TRBV11-2,ASSLPRVGNSNQPQH
NA,TRBJ1-5,TRBV4-1,ASSQAGALGPQH
TRBD2,TRBJ2-3,TRBV5-4,AGGGTGPDTQY
TRBD2,TRBJ2-5,TRBV7-8,ASSAGLAGGRETQY
TRBD1,TRBJ2-5,TRBV7-2,ASSTLRGSQETQY
TRBD1,TRBJ1-5,TRBV10-3,AISGGTGWGNQPQH
NA,TRBJ2-1,TRBV7-9,ASGAGRTYNEQF
NA,TRBJ1-4,TRBV11-1,ASSLAVRDGGPSTNEKLF
NA,TRBJ2-7,TRBV28,ASSKPLGRTYEQY
NA,TRBJ2-5,TRBV20-1,SARGSAGWTQY
TRBD1,TRBJ2-1,TRBV20-1,SARFSQGENEQF
NA,TRBJ2-2,TRBV5-1,ASSPTRNANTGELF
NA,TRBJ1-2,TRBV7-2,ASSPHANYGYT
NA,TRBJ2-3,TRBV7-6,ASSSPGHLFSTDTQY
NA,TRBJ2-7,TRBV5-8,ASSYKQEYEQY
NA,TRBJ1-1,TRBV20-1,SASPELNTEAF
NA,TRBJ2-7,TRBV7-3,ASSFGGATYEQY
NA,TRBJ2-3,TRBV6-5,ASSYTAPGPGDTQY
TRBD2,TRBJ2-5,TRBV3-1,ASSQELAGAGETQY
NA,TRBJ2-5,TRBV12-3/TRBV12-4,ASSSALLDQETQY
NA,TRBJ1-6,TRBV7-2,ASSVPGFSPLH
NA,TRBJ2-7,TRBV7-6,ASSAQSEGLYEQY
TRBD2,TRBJ2-1,TRBV7-6,ASSLQLAGGYNEQF
TRBD2,TRBJ2-2,TRBV7-3,ASSLTPTSPPELF
NA,TRBJ2-5,TRBV10-3,AISEETAKETQY
NA,TRBJ2-1,TRBV29-1,SVGLAMNEQF
NA,TRBJ2-1,TRBV11-2,ASSPPVGVYNEQF
NA,TRBJ2-3,TRBV5-1,ASSLVRAPADTQY
TRBD2,TRBJ2-7,TRBV7-9,ASSPRLAGVNYEQY
NA,TRBJ2-1,TRBV6-6,ASSYTGDEQF
TRBD1,TRBJ1-4,TRBV27,ASRTKQGWDEKLF
TRBD1,TRBJ1-1,TRBV12-3/TRBV12-4,ASSLVTGPEVGTEAF
TRBD2,TRBJ2-3,TRBV7-2,ASSTTSGRAPTDTQY
NA,TRBJ2-3,TRBV28,ASSPSGQSADTQY
TRBD1,TRBJ2-4,TRBV6-2/TRBV6-3,ASSSGQGESIQY
TRBD1,TRBJ1-1,TRBV5-1,ASSLGTGVVTEAF
NA,TRBJ2-3,TRBV10-3,AISEGAEGTDTQY
NA,TRBJ2-7,TRBV4-1,ASSQEHRSSYEQY